Below are 28 T cell receptor beta chains sequenced from a single sample in a study of control samples from healthy donors and cancer patients. Sequencing was performed with immunoSEQ multiplex PCR; in TCRdb, only in-frame clones are kept and a portion is missing. The table shows roughly 88,000 clones, with approximately 89% occurring only once. The sample consisted of blood. These receptor sequences come from a woman aged 25 to 39 in good health.

The rearrangement links TRBV15 to TRBJ2-7, with 8 bases aligning to TRBD1. With 1 base clipped from V and 0 bases from J, the junction kept 14 bases outside the gene matches. This CDR3 spans 19 amino acids. Per germline, CDR1 LNHNV and CDR2 YYDKDF (reference sequence). The CDR3: CATSRGRGQAVSDSYEQYF. DNA for the CDR3: TGTGCCACCAGCAGAGGGAGGGGACAGGCTGTCTCCGACTCCTACGAGCAGTACTTC.

This rearrangement joins TRBV19 to TRBJ1-4; tentatively, D is TRBD1 (5 bases). Trimming took off 4 bases at V and 8 bases at J, with 17 bases between the two ends. The germline V gene encodes CDR1 LNHDA and CDR2 SQIVND (reference sequence). The CDR3 is 15 residues long. The CDR3 DNA sequence: TGTGCCAGTAGTAGAGGGGCACAAGGTGTGGAAAAACTGTTTTTT. Encoded protein: CASSRGAQGVEKLFF.

This rearrangement joins TRBV4-1 to TRBJ2-5; 7 nucleotides agree with TRBD1. Germline V gene sequence: CDR1 MGHRA, CDR2 YSYEKL. The CDR3 length is 17 residues. The ends lost 0 bases at V and 2 bases at J; junction bases unmatched: 9. In DNA, the CDR3 is TGCGCCAGCAGCCAAGATTTAGGGGGCACAGGGCAAGAGACCCAGTACTTC. Translated, it gives CASSQDLGGTGQETQYF.

The count of this clone is one. The chain carries TRBV14 and TRBJ1-6, with 8 bases identical to TRBD1. The CDR3 covers 15 residues. The J segment lost 8 bases and the V segment lost 0 bases, leaving 3 bases of the junction unmatched. Germline CDR1 and CDR2: SGHDN and FVKESK. The CDR3 DNA is TGTGCCAGCAGCCAAGATCGGACAGGGTATTCACCCCTCCACTTT. Encoded protein: CASSQDRTGYSPLHF.

The rearrangement joins TRBV6-5 to TRBJ1-4, with 7 bases aligning to TRBD1. Germline trimming cut 6 bases from V and 5 bases from J; bases unmatched to any gene: 6. There are 14 residues in the CDR3. Germline values: CDR1 MNHEY, CDR2 SVGAGI. In nucleotides, the CDR3 is TGTGCCAGCAGAGACAGGGTCTTAAATGAAAAACTGTTTTTT. Amino acid sequence: CASRDRVLNEKLFF.

For the CDR3, the DNA is TGTGCCAGCAGCTTGGGGGACAGACTTAGCACAGATACGCAGTATTTT. This gives the protein CASSLGDRLSTDTQYF. This chain uses TRBV5-6 with TRBJ2-3, with TRBD1 identical over 7 bases. The ends lost 0 bases at V and 0 bases at J; junction bases unmatched: 4. Per the germline V gene, CDR1 is SGHDT and CDR2 is YYEEEE. The CDR3 sequence is 16 residues long.

The V and J genes are TRBV5-1 and TRBJ2-1, with D possibly being TRBD1 (6 bases). Germline CDR1 reads SGHRS; CDR2 reads YFSETQ. V was shortened by 0 bases and J by 4 bases, with 14 bases between the two germline ends. The CDR3 covers 16 residues. This chain's CDR3 is CASSLGGTRDYNEQFF. CDR3 nucleotide sequence: TGCGCCAGCAGCTTGGGAGGGACACGTGATTACAATGAGCAGTTCTTC.

The chain couples TRBV28 to TRBJ2-3; D remains unclear. The germline V gene has CDR1 MDHEN and CDR2 SYDVKM. V was clipped by 6 bases and J by 5 bases, with 15 bases between them. The CDR3 spans 14 residues. The CDR3 reads CASSTNQIRDTQYF. The CDR3 bases are TGTGCCAGCAGCACCAACCAAATCCGAGATACGCAGTATTTT.

CDR3 coding DNA: TGTGCCAGCAGACGGCTAGTCACAGATACGCAGTATTTT. As protein: CASRRLVTDTQYF. V is TRBV27 and J is TRBJ2-3; D remains unclear. CDR3 length: 13 residues. V was shortened by 6 bases and J by 2 bases, with 9 bases between the two germline ends. The V gene's germline CDR1 is MNHEY and CDR2 SMNVEV (reference sequence).

The rearrangement uses TRBV4-2 and TRBJ1-6; D is uncertain. The CDR3 runs to 15 residues. Germline V lookup: CDR1 LGHNA, CDR2 YNFKEQ. V lost 0 bases and J lost 4, with 7 bases in between. The CDR3 DNA follows: TGTGCCAGCAGCCAAGAACGGCGGTATAATTCACCCCTCCACTTT. Amino acids: CASSQERRYNSPLHF.

This clone was recorded only once. This chain links TRBV6-4 with TRBJ1-5, with TRBD1 identical over 10 bases. Trimming removed 0 bases from V and 2 bases from J; junction bases left unmatched: 7. The germline V gene has CDR1 MRHNA and CDR2 SNTAGT. CDR3 length: 18 amino acids. Here the CDR3 reads CASSDSGTGEMGNQPQHF. CDR3 nucleotide sequence: TGTGCCAGCAGTGACTCCGGGACAGGGGAAATGGGCAATCAGCCCCAGCATTTT.

The gene calls are TRBV9 and TRBJ1-4, with D possibly TRBD1 on 6 matching bases. With 4 bases removed from V and 8 bases from J, the gap between germline ends came to 21 bases. The germline gives CDR1 SGDLS, CDR2 YYNGEE. The length of the CDR3 is 16 residues. This chain's CDR3 is CASSLSPGAVGEKLFF. As DNA, the CDR3 is TGTGCCAGCAGCCTATCTCCGGGGGCCGTGGGCGAAAAACTGTTTTTT.

The CDR3 DNA sequence: TGTGCCAGCAGTACGACAGGGGCCGGCGCAGATACGCAGTATTTT. It specifies CASSTTGAGADTQYF. The V call is TRBV6-5, the J call TRBJ2-3; 8 bases line up with TRBD1. Germline CDR1 is MNHEY and CDR2 is SVGAGI. The CDR3 is 15 residues long. Losses at the gene ends were 5 bases for V and 4 bases for J; bases not matched to a gene: 8.

The CDR3 region is CASSSGGTGAANSPLHF. The CDR3 nucleotides read TGCGCCAGCAGCTCAGGCGGGACAGGGGCGGCAAATTCACCCCTCCACTTT. The V and J genes are TRBV5-1 and TRBJ1-6; 10 bases line up with TRBD1. Per the germline V gene, CDR1 is SGHRS and CDR2 is YFSETQ. V was pared by 3 bases and J by 7 bases, with 10 bases of the junction left unmatched. The CDR3 sequence is 17 residues long.

The chain joins TRBV19 to TRBJ1-6; D is unresolved. Trimming stripped 5 bases from V and 7 bases from J, with 18 bases between. Germline V lookup: CDR1 LNHDA, CDR2 SQIVND (reference sequence). There are 16 residues in the CDR3. The CDR3 nucleotides are TGTGCCAGTAGTCCGCGGACCCAGATGTTGAATTCACCCCTCCACTTT. Its protein is CASSPRTQMLNSPLHF.

The chain joins TRBV4-1 to TRBJ2-1, with TRBD2 as a possible D gene (7 bases). Germline loops: CDR1 MGHRA, CDR2 YSYEKL. The CDR3 spans 16 residues. V shed 0 bases and J shed 12 bases, with 21 bases lying between them. CDR3 bases: TGCGCCAGCAGCCAAGATGCAGGAGGGGGGGGGTCAGGGCAGTTCTTC. This gives the protein CASSQDAGGGGSGQFF.

The chain links TRBV15 to TRBJ1-4; the D is unclear. Germline CDR1 reads LNHNV; CDR2 reads YYDKDF (reference sequence). V lost 0 bases and J lost 4, with 6 bases in between. This CDR3 spans 14 amino acids. The CDR3 loop is CATSRDRGNEKLFF. CDR3 bases: TGTGCCACCAGCAGAGATCGCGGTAATGAAAAACTGTTTTTT.

J is TRBJ1-1 and V is TRBV7-9; 7 positions agree with TRBD1. CDR3 length: 14 residues. The germline CDR1 and CDR2 sequences are SEHNR and FQNEAQ (reference sequence). V gave up 5 bases and J gave up 5 bases; unmatched junction bases: 8. CDR3 sequence (DNA): TGTGCCAGCAGCCCCGACAGGGTCCGAACTGAAGCTTTCTTT. Its translation is CASSPDRVRTEAFF.

The chain couples TRBV11-2 to TRBJ2-7, with D possibly being TRBD2 (5 bases). This CDR3 spans 13 amino acids. CDR1 is SGHAT, CDR2 FQNNGV, per germline. The V and J ends lost 1 base and 8 bases respectively, with 12 bases between them. As DNA, the CDR3 is TGTGCCAGCAGCTTAGTTCTAGCCGGAAAGCAGTACTTC. This codes for CASSLVLAGKQYF.

This clone was found once. The chain joins TRBV7-9 to TRBJ1-4; 7 nucleotides agree with TRBD1. The germline CDR1 and CDR2 sequences are SEHNR and FQNEAQ (reference sequence). Trimming at V came to 6 bases and at J to 5 bases, leaving 18 bases not matched to a gene. The CDR3 is 18 amino acids. The CDR3 bases are TGTGCCAGCAGTCAATCCGGGACAGCGAGGGGGGGCAATGAAAAACTGTTTTTT. Translation gives CASSQSGTARGGNEKLFF.

The J gene is TRBJ2-5, the V gene TRBV28, with TRBD2 identical over 8 bases. This CDR3 comprises 12 residues. The ends lost 7 bases at V and 5 bases at J; junction bases unmatched: 3. CDR1 and CDR2 (germline): MDHEN, SYDVKM. The CDR3 region is CASTPGGETQYF. CDR3 in DNA: TGTGCCAGCACCCCGGGGGGGGAGACCCAGTACTTC.

The sample holds one count of this clone. This rearrangement joins TRBV27 to TRBJ2-3; the D is unclear. This CDR3 has 16 amino acids. With 2 bases removed from V and 2 bases from J, the gap between germline ends came to 14 bases. CDR1 is MNHEY, CDR2 SMNVEV, per germline (reference sequence). The CDR3 coding sequence is TGTGCCAGCAGTTTACCCGGCCTCTCGACCACAGATACGCAGTATTTT. As protein: CASSLPGLSTTDTQYF.

The V and J genes are TRBV5-1 and TRBJ1-2, with 9 bases lining up with TRBD1. This CDR3 has 14 amino acids. Germline V lookup: CDR1 SGHRS, CDR2 YFSETQ. V was pared by 2 bases and J by 4 bases, with 3 bases of the junction left unmatched. This CDR3 reads CASSFLTGGYGYTF. CDR3 nucleotide sequence: TGCGCCAGCAGCTTCCTGACAGGGGGCTATGGCTACACCTTC.

The chain combines TRBV18 with TRBJ1-6; TRBD1 aligns across 7 bases. The CDR3 covers 14 residues. Germline V gene lookup returns CDR1 KGHSH and CDR2 LQKENI. V was clipped by 4 bases and J by 8 bases; unmatched bases: 5. CDR3 sequence (DNA): TGTGCCAGCTCACTCGGACAGGCTTATTCACCCCTCCACTTT. Translated: CASSLGQAYSPLHF.

The rearrangement links TRBV19 to TRBJ1-2; tentative D call: TRBD1 (5 bases). From germline, CDR1 is LNHDA and CDR2 SQIVND (reference sequence). CDR3 size: 14 residues. Trimming left V 7 bases short and J 4 bases short, with 16 bases between. DNA for the CDR3: TGTGCCAGTAAGAAGACAGAATCAATCTATGGCTACACCTTC. Translation: CASKKTESIYGYTF.

The chain combines TRBV3-1 (or the pseudogene TRBV3-2) with TRBJ2-3, with D hard to call. This CDR3 region has 14 residues. Trimming left V 3 bases short and J 0 bases short, with 7 bases between. CDR1 LGHDT and CDR2 YNNKEL come from the germline V gene (reference sequence). This chain's CDR3 is CASSHSLSTDTQYF. CDR3 bases: TGTGCCAGCAGCCACTCTCTGAGCACAGATACGCAGTATTTT.

V usage is TRBV5-4 and J usage is TRBJ1-2; 9 positions match TRBD1. CDR3 size: 14 residues. Germline V gene sequence: CDR1 SGHNT, CDR2 YYREEE (reference sequence). Trimming cost V 3 bases and J 8 bases; bases outside gene matches: 8. CDR3 nucleotide sequence: TGTGCCAGCAGCTCCTCCGGGACAGGGAAGGGCTACACCTTC. Protein: CASSSSGTGKGYTF.

As concerns this clone: This sample includes further DNA sequences coding for the same CDR3. The chain joins TRBV7-3 to TRBJ1-1; no firm D call. From germline, CDR1 is SGHTA and CDR2 FQGTGA. V was pared by 5 bases and J by 5 bases, with 9 bases between. The CDR3 contains 12 residues. CDR3 in DNA: TGTGCCAGCAGCCCCGGAGGGACTGAAGCTTTCTTT. Translated, it gives CASSPGGTEAFF. The full variable domain, rest sourced from reference TRBV7-3 and TRBJ1-1, is GAGVSQTPSNKVTEKGKYVELRCDPISGHTALYWYRQSLGQGPEFLIYFQGTGAADDSGLPNDRFFAVRPEGSVSTLKIQRTERGDSAVYLCASSPGGTEAFFGQGTRLTVV.